This note documents a single T cell receptor (beta chain) sequence. This clonotype was observed at least ten times. Its antigen remains unidentified. No base qualities exist here, and no much larger clone lies one base off it. V drops 0 bases and J drops 5 bases, leaving 19 bases in between. From cysteine to phenylalanine, the CDR3 is 17 amino acids long. Kept here is only the CDR3 DNA, which spans 51 bases and is read in frame from base 1. CDR1 and CDR2, looked up from the germline V gene, are MGHRA and YSYEKL. Libraries of naive CD8 T cells were built from approximately 22,000 to 940,000 sorted cells, with 10%, 30% or 50% of the purified RNA used. On a BD FACSAria II, naive CD8 T cells were FACS-sorted as CD8+CD4-CCR7+CD45RA+ and collected into RLT Plus buffer. To test detection sensitivity, Jurkat RNA equal to ten TCR copies was added to samples of about 20,000-1,000,000 naive CD8 T cells. CD8 T cells were enriched with RosetteSep CD8+ T Cell Enrichment Cocktail and Ficoll-Paque, followed by ACK red cell lysis.

The data were taken from a study of molecular identifiers for immune sequencing clone quantification (dated by TCRdb to 2016 to 2019). In the study overall: For a replicate experiment, the RNA from either roughly 18,000 or 92,000 naive CD8 T cells was divided into five aliquots, and four of those aliquots went on to sequencing. CD8 T cells were used in a methods study to benchmark molecular-identifier clustering-based TCR repertoire sequencing (MIDCIRS) and TCR RNA copy counting.

The library was built by means of PCR. Sequencing used an Illumina HiSeq 4000. Bulk TCR libraries were made following a previously described method, with the TCR primers given in Table S5. Total RNA was purified with the Qiagen AllPrep DNA/RNA kit. Before analysis, reads from multiple sequencing runs of the same library were pooled. As for the original processing: Reads were retained only if their TCR constant sequence matched exactly, and those retained reads were trimmed to 150 nt and grouped according to their 12-nt molecular barcodes. Reads inside each barcode group were sub-clustered using a 15% Levenshtein threshold, and a quality-weighted consensus sequence was constructed for each RNA molecule. Non-functional sequences were filtered out, along with any lower-count sequence sitting one edit away from another sequence. Based on fitting two negative binomial distributions, any barcode sub-cluster with under 20% of the maximum read count was discarded. TCRdb reanalyzed the raw reads on its own, using fastp at Q25 for trimming and MiXCR for clone calling, and kept in-frame beta chains. Rows are unified per CDR3 protein, each entry keeping the most common DNA and genes. TCRdb's processing, not the authors', yielded these V and J calls. The sample profile shows tens of thousands of distinct CDR3 sequences; roughly 19% of them were found once. Jointly, the top ten make up around 0.91% of the sample.

The full study reports these points: The sizes of highly expanded clones could end up underestimated when identical TCR molecules share a barcode. Modeling estimated around 3 recovered TCR RNA copies per cell, compared with about 9.8 by digital PCR, which implies 30% to 35% capture efficiency. Spiked-in Jurkat TCR RNA equivalent to a single cell was reported to be detectable even among 750,000 to 1,000,000 naive CD8 T cells. In CMV-specific effector cells, clones with more than 20 RNA copies accounted for over 97% of molecules, whereas in naive cells such clones accounted for under 1%. The naive libraries included spiked-in Jurkat TCR RNA (roughly 11 copies' worth), and this RNA is not part of the donor repertoire. Without barcode sub-clustering, chimeric consensus sequences inflated TCR diversity; chimeras reached as high as 47%.

The TCR originated in a human donor in good health. Some libraries in this study had Jurkat cell RNA spiked in. This sequence uses TRBV4-1 and TRBJ2-5, with the D gene call left open. Sequencing was carried out using naive CD8+ T cells from blood, with Jurkat cell RNA spiked in. The meaning of the sample's cell subset or site label: FACS-sorted CD8+CD4-CCR7+CD45RA+ naive T cells. The nucleotides are TGCGCCAGCAGCCAAGATCCCCAGGATAACTACGTTGAGACCCAGTACTTC. This encodes CASSQDPQDNYVETQYF.